This T cell receptor (beta chain) was recovered during a study of blood T cell repertoires in COVID-19. Background on the study: Acute and convalescent COVID-19 samples came from the United States, Italy and Spain. Sources were T cells, B-cell-depleted T cells, or PBMCs; the material itself was cDNA or gDNA.

Original analysis: Cell counts per sample came from amplifying reference gene primers. Produced via immunoSEQ multiplex PCR; TCRdb's table is partial and in-frame only. Clone size and V and J calls were adopted from that table, with D and trimming inferred from the DNA. The sample has fewer than 40,000 clones; about 82% are singletons. Germline V lookup: CDR1 SGHAT, CDR2 FQNNGV. The CDR3 contains 15 residues. With 10 bases clipped from V and 0 bases from J, the junction kept 6 bases outside the gene matches. Sequencing was performed on peripheral blood. The clonotype was recovered from a human donor in a cohort sampled during active COVID-19. This chain links TRBV11-2 with TRBJ2-6; TRBD1 matches 7 bases. The DNA of the CDR3 is TGTGCCATACCCGGGACAGCCTCTGGGGCCAACGTCCTGACTTTC. Its protein is CAIPGTASGANVLTF.